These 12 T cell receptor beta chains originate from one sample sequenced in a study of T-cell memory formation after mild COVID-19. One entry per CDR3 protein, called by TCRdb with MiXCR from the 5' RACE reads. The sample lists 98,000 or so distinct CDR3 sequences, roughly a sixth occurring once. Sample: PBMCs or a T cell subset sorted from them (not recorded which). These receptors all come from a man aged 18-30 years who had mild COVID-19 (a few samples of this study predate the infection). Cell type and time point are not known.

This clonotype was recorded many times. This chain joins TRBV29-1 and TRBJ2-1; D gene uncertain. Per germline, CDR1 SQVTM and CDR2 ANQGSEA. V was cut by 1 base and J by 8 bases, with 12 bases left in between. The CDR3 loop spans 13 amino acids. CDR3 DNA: TGCAGCGTTGAAGCAGACTTAGCATATGAGCAGTTCTTC. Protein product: CSVEADLAYEQFF.

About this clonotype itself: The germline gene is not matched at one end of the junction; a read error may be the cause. CDR3 DNA sequence: TGCGCCAGCAGCCGGTACCAGGGGGACAGCATTAACTATAGCTACACCTTC. Its protein product is CASSRYQGDSINYSYTF. The chain has TRBV4-3 and TRBJ1-2, with TRBD1 matching 7 bases. The germline V gene encodes CDR1 LGHNA and CDR2 YSLEER. The CDR3 is made up of 17 amino acids.

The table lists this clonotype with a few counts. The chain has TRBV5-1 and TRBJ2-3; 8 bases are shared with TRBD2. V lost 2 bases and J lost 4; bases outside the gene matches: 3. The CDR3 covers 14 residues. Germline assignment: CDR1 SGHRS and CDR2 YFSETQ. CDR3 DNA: TGCGCCAGCAGCTTCGGGGGGGCCTCAGATACGCAGTATTTT. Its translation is CASSFGGASDTQYF.

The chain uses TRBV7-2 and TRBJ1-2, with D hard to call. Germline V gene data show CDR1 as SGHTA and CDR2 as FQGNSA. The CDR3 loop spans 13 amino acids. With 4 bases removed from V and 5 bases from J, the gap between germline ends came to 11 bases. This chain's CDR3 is CASSSGGFYGYTF. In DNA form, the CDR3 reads TGTGCCAGCAGCTCCGGCGGTTTTTATGGCTACACCTTC.

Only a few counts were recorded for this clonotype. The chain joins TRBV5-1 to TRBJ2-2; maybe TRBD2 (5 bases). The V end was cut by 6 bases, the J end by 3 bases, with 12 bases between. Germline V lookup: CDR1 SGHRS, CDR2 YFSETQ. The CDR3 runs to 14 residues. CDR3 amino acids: CASTPGRDTGELFF. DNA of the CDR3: TGCGCCAGCACCCCTGGGCGGGACACCGGGGAGCTGTTTTTT.

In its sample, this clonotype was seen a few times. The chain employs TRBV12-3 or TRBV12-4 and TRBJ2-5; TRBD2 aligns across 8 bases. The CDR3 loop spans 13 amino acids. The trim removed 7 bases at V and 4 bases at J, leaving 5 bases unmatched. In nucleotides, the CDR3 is TGTGCCAGCACCCGCGGGGGGCGAGAGACCCAGTACTTC. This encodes CASTRGGRETQYF.

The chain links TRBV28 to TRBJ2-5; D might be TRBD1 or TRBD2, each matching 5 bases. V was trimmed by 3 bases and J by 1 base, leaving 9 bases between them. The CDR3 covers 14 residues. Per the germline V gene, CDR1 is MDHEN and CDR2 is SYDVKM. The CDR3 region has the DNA TGTGCCAGCAGTTTCCGGGACGCCCAAGAGACCCAGTACTTC. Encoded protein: CASSFRDAQETQYF.

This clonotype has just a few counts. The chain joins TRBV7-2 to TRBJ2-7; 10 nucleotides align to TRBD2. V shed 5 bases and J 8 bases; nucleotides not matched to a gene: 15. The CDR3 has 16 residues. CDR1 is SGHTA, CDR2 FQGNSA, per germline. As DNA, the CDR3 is TGTGCCAGCAGCCAATTTCCCTTAGCGGGGGGTTGGAAGCAGTACTTC. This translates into CASSQFPLAGGWKQYF.

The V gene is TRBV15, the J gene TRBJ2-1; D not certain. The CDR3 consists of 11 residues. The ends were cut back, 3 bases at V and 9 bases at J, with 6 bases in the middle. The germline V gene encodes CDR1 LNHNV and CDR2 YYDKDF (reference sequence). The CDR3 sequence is CATSRTFEQFF. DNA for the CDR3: TGTGCCACCAGCAGGACATTTGAGCAGTTCTTC. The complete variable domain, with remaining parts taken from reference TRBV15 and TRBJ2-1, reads DAMVIQNPRYQVTQFGKPVTLSCSQTLNHNVMYWYQQKSSQAPKLLFHYYDKDFNNEADTPDNFQSRRPNTSFCFLDIRSPGLGDTAMYLCATSRTFEQFFGPGTRLTVL.

The CDR3 sequence is CASRAQATGANVLTF. CDR3 DNA sequence: TGTGCCAGCAGGGCTCAGGCTACTGGGGCCAACGTCCTGACTTTC. This chain uses TRBV12-3 or TRBV12-4 with TRBJ2-6; unclear D gene. V shed 6 bases and J shed 2 bases, with 11 bases lying between them. CDR3 length equals 15 residues.

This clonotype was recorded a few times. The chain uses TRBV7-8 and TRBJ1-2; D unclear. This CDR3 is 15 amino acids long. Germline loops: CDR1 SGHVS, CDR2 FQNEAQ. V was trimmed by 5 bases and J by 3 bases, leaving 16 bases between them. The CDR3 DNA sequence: TGTGCCAGCAGCCCCACGTGGATCAGATACTATGGCTACACCTTC. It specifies CASSPTWIRYYGYTF. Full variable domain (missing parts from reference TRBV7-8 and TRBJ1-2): GAGVSQSPRYKVAKRGQDVALRCDPISGHVSLFWYQQALGQGPEFLTYFQNEAQLDKSGLPSDRFFAERPEGSVSTLKIQRTQQEDSAVYLCASSPTWIRYYGYTFGSGTRLTVV.

CDR3 sequence: CATSRDPGQSGQPQHF. The DNA of the CDR3 is TGTGCCACCAGCAGAGATCCGGGACAGAGTGGTCAGCCCCAGCATTTT. The chain couples TRBV15 to TRBJ1-5; 7 positions agree with TRBD1. V shed 0 bases and J 6 bases; nucleotides not matched to a gene: 8. Germline CDR1 LNHNV, CDR2 YYDKDF (reference sequence). The CDR3 extends over 16 amino acids.